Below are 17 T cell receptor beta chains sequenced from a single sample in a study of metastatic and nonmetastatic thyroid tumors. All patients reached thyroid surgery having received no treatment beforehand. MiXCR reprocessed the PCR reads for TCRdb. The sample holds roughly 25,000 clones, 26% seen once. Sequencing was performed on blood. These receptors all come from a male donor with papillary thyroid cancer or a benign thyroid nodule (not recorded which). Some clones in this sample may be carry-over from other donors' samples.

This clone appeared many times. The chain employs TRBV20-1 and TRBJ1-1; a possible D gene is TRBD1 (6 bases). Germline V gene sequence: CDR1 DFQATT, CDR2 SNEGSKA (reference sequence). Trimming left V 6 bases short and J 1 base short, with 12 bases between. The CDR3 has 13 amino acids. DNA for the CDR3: TGCAGTGCCAGGGGCTGGGCGAACACTGAAGCTTTCTTT. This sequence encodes CSARGWANTEAFF.

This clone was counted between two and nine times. The CDR3 DNA sequence: TGTGCCAGCTGCTCCATTAGGGGCGGACCGACGACTCGAGCTTTCTTT. Translation: CASCSIRGGPTTRAFF. The V gene is TRBV11-2, the J gene TRBJ1-1; weak D call: TRBD1 (5 bases). CDR1 is SGHAT and CDR2 is FQNNGV in the germline V gene. CDR3 length: 16 amino acids. V gave up 8 bases and J gave up 10 bases, with 29 bases separating them.

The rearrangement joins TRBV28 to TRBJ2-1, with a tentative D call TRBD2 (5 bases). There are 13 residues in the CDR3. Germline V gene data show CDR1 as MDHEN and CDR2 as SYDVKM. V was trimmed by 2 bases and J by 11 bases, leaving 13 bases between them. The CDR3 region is CASSLIIQRQQFF. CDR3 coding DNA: TGTGCCAGCAGTTTAATCATCCAGCGGCAGCAGTTCTTC.

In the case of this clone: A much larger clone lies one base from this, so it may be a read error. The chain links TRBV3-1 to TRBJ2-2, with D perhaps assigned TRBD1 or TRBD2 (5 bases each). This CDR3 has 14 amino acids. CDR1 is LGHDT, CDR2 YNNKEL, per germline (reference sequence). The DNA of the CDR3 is TGTGCCAGCAGCCGATCGGGACGATCCGGGGAGCTGCTTTTT. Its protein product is CASSRSGRSGELLF.

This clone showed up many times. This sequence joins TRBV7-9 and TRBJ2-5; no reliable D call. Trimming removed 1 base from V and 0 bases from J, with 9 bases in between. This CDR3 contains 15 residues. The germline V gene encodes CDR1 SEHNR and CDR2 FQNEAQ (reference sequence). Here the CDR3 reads CASSLVGGYQETQYF. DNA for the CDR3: TGTGCCAGCAGCTTAGTGGGCGGTTACCAAGAGACCCAGTACTTC.

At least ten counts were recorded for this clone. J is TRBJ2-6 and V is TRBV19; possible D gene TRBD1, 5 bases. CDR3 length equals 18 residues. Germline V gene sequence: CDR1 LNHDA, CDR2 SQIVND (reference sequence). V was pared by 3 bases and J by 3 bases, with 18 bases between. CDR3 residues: CASSIRQSKVGGANVLTF. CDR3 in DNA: TGTGCCAGTAGTATCCGACAGTCGAAAGTCGGTGGGGCCAACGTCCTGACTTTC.

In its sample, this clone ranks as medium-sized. CDR3 DNA sequence: TGTGCCAGCAGGACGGAAAATAGCAATCAGCCCCAGCATTTT. It translates to CASRTENSNQPQHF. This rearrangement joins TRBV2 to TRBJ1-5, with D unclear. Trimming removed 6 bases at V and 0 bases at J, with 9 bases between. The CDR3 has 14 amino acids. In germline, CDR1 is SNHLY, CDR2 FYNNEI.

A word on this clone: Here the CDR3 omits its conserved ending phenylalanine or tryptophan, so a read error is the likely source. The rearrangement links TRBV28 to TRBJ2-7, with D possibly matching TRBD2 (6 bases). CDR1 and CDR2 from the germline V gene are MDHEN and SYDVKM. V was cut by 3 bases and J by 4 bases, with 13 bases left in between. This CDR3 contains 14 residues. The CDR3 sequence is CASSLVSGPYEQYL. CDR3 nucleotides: TGTGCCAGCAGTTTGGTTAGCGGTCCGTACGAGCAGTACCTC.

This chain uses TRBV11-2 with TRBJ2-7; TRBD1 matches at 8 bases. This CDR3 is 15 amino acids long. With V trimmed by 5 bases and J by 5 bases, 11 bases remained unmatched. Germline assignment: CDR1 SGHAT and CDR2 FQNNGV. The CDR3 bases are TGTGCCAGCAGCAATGGACAGGGTGCTCTCGACGAGCAGTACTTC. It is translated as CASSNGQGALDEQYF.

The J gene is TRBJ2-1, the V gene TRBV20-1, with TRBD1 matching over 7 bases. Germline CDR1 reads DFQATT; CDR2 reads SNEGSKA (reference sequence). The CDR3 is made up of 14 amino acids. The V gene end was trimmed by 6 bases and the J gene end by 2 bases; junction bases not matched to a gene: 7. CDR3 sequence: CSASDRVPYNEQFF. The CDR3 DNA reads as TGCAGTGCCTCAGACAGGGTCCCCTACAATGAGCAGTTCTTC.

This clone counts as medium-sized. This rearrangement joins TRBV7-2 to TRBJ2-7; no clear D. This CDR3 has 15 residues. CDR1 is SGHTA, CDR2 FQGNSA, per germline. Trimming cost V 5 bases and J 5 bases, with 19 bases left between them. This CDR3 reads CASSLGSIAPNEQYF. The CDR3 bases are TGTGCCAGCAGCCTAGGCTCGATCGCCCCGAACGAGCAGTACTTC.

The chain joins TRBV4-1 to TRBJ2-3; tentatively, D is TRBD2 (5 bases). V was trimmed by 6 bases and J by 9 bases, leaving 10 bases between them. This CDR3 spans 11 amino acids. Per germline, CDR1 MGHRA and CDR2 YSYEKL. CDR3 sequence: CASRVEGTQYF. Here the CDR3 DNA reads TGCGCCAGCAGGGTCGAGGGAACGCAGTATTTT.

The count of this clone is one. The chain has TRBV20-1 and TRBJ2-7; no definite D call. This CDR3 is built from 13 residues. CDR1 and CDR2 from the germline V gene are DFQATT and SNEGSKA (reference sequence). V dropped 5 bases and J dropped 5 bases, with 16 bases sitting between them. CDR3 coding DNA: TGCAGTGCTGGTTCAAATGGCTTGGACGAGCAGTACTTC. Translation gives CSAGSNGLDEQYF.

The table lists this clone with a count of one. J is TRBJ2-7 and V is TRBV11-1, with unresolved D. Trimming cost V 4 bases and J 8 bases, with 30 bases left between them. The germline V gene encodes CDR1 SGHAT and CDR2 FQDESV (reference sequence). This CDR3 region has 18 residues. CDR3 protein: CASSSPAWSAADRLQQYF. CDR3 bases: TGTGCCAGCAGCTCCCCCGCGTGGTCGGCGGCGGACCGCCTACAGCAGTACTTC.

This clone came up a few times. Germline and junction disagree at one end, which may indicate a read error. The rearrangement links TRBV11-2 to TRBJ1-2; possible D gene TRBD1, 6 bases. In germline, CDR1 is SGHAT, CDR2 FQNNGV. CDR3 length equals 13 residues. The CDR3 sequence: CAISLGGKLGYTF. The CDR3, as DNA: TGTGCCATCAGCTTAGGGGGTAAACTTGGCTACACCTTC.

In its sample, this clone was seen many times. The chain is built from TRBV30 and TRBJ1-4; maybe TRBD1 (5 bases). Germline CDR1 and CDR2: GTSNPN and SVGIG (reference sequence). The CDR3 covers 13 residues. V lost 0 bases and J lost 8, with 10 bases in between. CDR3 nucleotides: TGTGCCTGGAGTGTCCAGGGAAGCGAAAAACTGTTTTTT. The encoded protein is CAWSVQGSEKLFF. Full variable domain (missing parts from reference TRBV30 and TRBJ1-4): SQTIHQWPATLVQPVGSPLSLECTVEGTSNPNLYWYRQAAGRGLQLLFYSVGIGQISSEVPQNLSASRPQDRQFILSSKKLLLSDSGFYLCAWSVQGSEKLFFGSGTQLSVL.

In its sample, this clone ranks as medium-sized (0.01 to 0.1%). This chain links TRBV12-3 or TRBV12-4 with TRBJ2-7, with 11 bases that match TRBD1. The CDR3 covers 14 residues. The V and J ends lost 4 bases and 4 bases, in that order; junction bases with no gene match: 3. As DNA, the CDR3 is TGTGCCAGCAGTTATGGACAGGGGGCTTACGAGCAGTACTTC. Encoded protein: CASSYGQGAYEQYF.